Presented here are 22 T cell receptor beta chains from one specimen sequenced in a study of identical twins (dated by TCRdb to 2015 to 2016). Libraries were constructed by 5' RACE. The reads were generated on an Illumina HiSeq 2000. TCRdb ran its own pipeline on the public reads, namely fastp trimming at Q25 and MiXCR clone calling, and kept in-frame beta chains. For every CDR3 protein sequence, its rows merge into one entry that carries the most common genes and DNA. The sample has about 200,000 distinct CDR3 sequences on record, roughly 9.4% of them singletons. Roughly 5% of the sample lies in the top ten. The specimen sequenced was memory (CD45RO+) T cells sorted from blood. Sample cell subset or site, as interpreted from the label and publication: CD45RO+ enriched T cells. The receptors originated from a woman aged 18-29 years in good health.

The chain couples TRBV2 to TRBJ1-4, with TRBD1 identical over 8 bases. J gave up 8 bases and V 3 bases, and 11 bases lay outside the gene matches. The CDR3 loop spans 16 amino acids. Germline loops: CDR1 SNHLY, CDR2 FYNNEI. The CDR3 loop reads CASSDPHRGSREKLFF. The CDR3 DNA sequence: TGTGCCAGCAGTGACCCCCACAGGGGGAGTAGAGAAAAACTGTTTTTT.

This chain uses TRBV7-9 with TRBJ1-2; D may be TRBD1 (6 bases). V dropped 4 bases and J dropped 11 bases, with 20 bases sitting between them. CDR3 length: 14 residues. The germline V gene has CDR1 SEHNR and CDR2 FQNEAQ (reference sequence). For the CDR3, the DNA is TGTGCCAGCAGCTCCCATCCTCCTTGGGGGCTGTACACCTTC. The encoded protein is CASSSHPPWGLYTF.

The chain carries TRBV7-2 and TRBJ2-7; no clear D. This CDR3 spans 11 amino acids. CDR1 and CDR2 (germline): SGHTA, FQGNSA. The germline V and J ends were trimmed by 2 bases and 6 bases, with 5 bases remaining between them. This CDR3 is CASSLKFEQYF. CDR3 nucleotide sequence: TGTGCCAGCAGCTTAAAGTTCGAGCAGTACTTC.

This clonotype has a handful of counts. The chain has TRBV13 and TRBJ2-2; the D gene is possibly TRBD1 (6 bases). CDR1 PRHDT and CDR2 FYEKMQ come from the germline V gene (reference sequence). The length of the CDR3 is 13 residues. With 5 bases removed from V and 7 bases from J, the gap between germline ends came to 11 bases. The CDR3 nucleotides read TGTGCCAGCAGCCCACAGGGTGTCGGGGAGCTGTTTTTT. Protein: CASSPQGVGELFF.

This rearrangement joins TRBV4-3 to TRBJ2-1; 8 nucleotides match TRBD2. The ends lost 0 bases at V and 4 bases at J; junction bases unmatched: 14. Germline loops: CDR1 LGHNA, CDR2 YSLEER. The CDR3 runs 19 residues. The CDR3 DNA reads TGCGCCAGCAGCCAAGATGGACAAAACCGGGAGGGCGATTACAATGAGCAGTTCTTC. Its protein product is CASSQDGQNREGDYNEQFF.

This clonotype was picked up many times. The rearrangement uses TRBV12-3 or TRBV12-4 and TRBJ1-3, with 8 bases that match TRBD1. The CDR3 has 14 residues. V dropped 4 bases and J dropped 2; count of bases not matched to a gene: 1. The CDR3: CASSSTGAGNTIYF. CDR3 nucleotide sequence: TGTGCCAGCAGTTCGACAGGGGCTGGAAACACCATATATTTT.

The chain uses TRBV18 and TRBJ2-5; 7 bases align to TRBD1. With 3 bases clipped from V and 4 bases from J, the junction kept 8 bases outside the gene matches. Germline-derived CDR1 and CDR2 are KGHSH and LQKENI. This CDR3 spans 15 amino acids. CDR3 DNA: TGTGCCAGCTCACCGGAACAGGGGAGAGGAGAGACCCAGTACTTC. Its protein product is CASSPEQGRGETQYF.

The genes are TRBV9 and TRBJ2-5; possibly TRBD2 for D (5 bases). Germline lookup yields CDR1 SGDLS and CDR2 YYNGEE. CDR3 length equals 15 residues. Trimming removed 4 bases at V and 5 bases at J, with 18 bases between. CDR3 sequence reads: CASSPPVEGRETQYF. The CDR3 nucleotides read TGTGCCAGCAGCCCGCCGGTTGAGGGCCGGGAGACCCAGTACTTC.

This chain links TRBV20-1 with TRBJ2-3; D may be TRBD2 (5 bases). The CDR3 consists of 14 residues. CDR1 DFQATT and CDR2 SNEGSKA come from the germline V gene (reference sequence). The V and J ends lost 6 bases and 2 bases respectively, with 15 bases between them. The CDR3 DNA sequence: TGCAGTGCCCACATGGGAGCGGCCACAGATACGCAGTATTTT. This translates into CSAHMGAATDTQYF.

This clonotype has only a few counts. This chain links TRBV7-2 with TRBJ1-2; no clear D. CDR1 is SGHTA and CDR2 is FQGNSA in the germline V gene. The CDR3 length is 12 residues. Trimming left V 1 base short and J 8 bases short, with 8 bases between. This chain's CDR3 is CASSLGTRGYTF. Written as DNA, the CDR3 is TGTGCCAGCAGCTTAGGGACGAGGGGCTACACCTTC.

There are a few counts of this clonotype. CDR3 coding DNA: TGCGCCAGCAGCTACGAAGAGACCCAGTACTTC. It encodes CASSYEETQYF. The rearrangement joins TRBV5-1 to TRBJ2-5, with D unresolved. The CDR3 has 11 residues. V was cut by 3 bases and J by 3 bases, with 3 bases left in between. Germline values: CDR1 SGHRS, CDR2 YFSETQ.

This clonotype turned up a few times. The chain couples TRBV6-2 or TRBV6-3 to TRBJ2-7; D is unclear. The CDR3 is made up of 12 amino acids. V gave up 4 bases and J gave up 11 bases, with 15 bases separating them. Germline V gives CDR1 MNHEY, CDR2 SVGEGT. CDR3 DNA: TGTGCCAGCAGTTGGCCTTGGCAGCCAAAGTACTTC. Translated: CASSWPWQPKYF.

This CDR3 is CASSFGQGAKEQYF. CDR3 sequence (DNA): TGTGCCAGCAGCTTCGGACAGGGGGCTAAAGAGCAGTACTTC. The chain recombines TRBV7-6 with TRBJ2-7; 11 positions match TRBD1. This CDR3 spans 14 amino acids. Germline lookup yields CDR1 SGHVS and CDR2 FNYEAQ. The trim removed 3 bases at V and 7 bases at J, leaving 5 bases unmatched. Full variable domain (outside the CDR3, taken from reference TRBV7-6 and TRBJ2-7): GAGVSQSPRYKVTKRGQDVALRCDPISGHVSLYWYRQALGQGPEFLTYFNYEAQQDKSGLPNDRFSAERPEGSISTLTIQRTEQRDSAMYRCASSFGQGAKEQYFGPGTRLTVT.

The sample holds many counts of this clonotype. This CDR3 reads CASSQPRQGSGSPLHF. The CDR3 nucleotides read TGCGCCAGCAGCCAACCAAGACAGGGTTCAGGATCACCCCTCCACTTT. The V call is TRBV4-1, the J call TRBJ1-6; 7 bases fit TRBD1. V shed 2 bases and J 10 bases; nucleotides not matched to a gene: 11. The CDR3 spans 16 residues. Germline CDR1 MGHRA, CDR2 YSYEKL.

Here the CDR3 DNA reads TGTGCCATCAGTGCGGGGAGCTCTGGGGCCAACGTCCTGACTTTC. Its translation: CAISAGSSGANVLTF. The V and J genes are TRBV10-3 and TRBJ2-6, with D perhaps matching TRBD2 (5 bases). Looked up from germline, CDR1 is ENHRY and CDR2 is SYGVKD. V shed 4 bases and J shed 0 bases, with 7 bases lying between them. The CDR3 runs 15 residues.

This chain joins TRBV6-1 and TRBJ1-4; no reliable D call. Trimming took 6 bases from V and 2 from J, leaving 13 bases between them. Germline values: CDR1 MNHNS, CDR2 SASEGT. The CDR3 extends over 15 amino acids. The DNA for the CDR3 is TGTGCCAGCAGCCCACTTCTTGGGACTAATGAAAAACTGTTTTTT. Translating it yields CASSPLLGTNEKLFF.

In nucleotides, the CDR3 is TGCAGTGCTTCTCGACTTGGGGGCTCCTACAATGAGCAGTTCTTC. This encodes CSASRLGGSYNEQFF. The chain employs TRBV20-1 and TRBJ2-1, with D possibly called TRBD1 or TRBD2 (5 bases each). CDR1 is DFQATT, CDR2 SNEGSKA, per germline (reference sequence). The CDR3 totals 15 residues. Trimming took 5 bases from V and 0 from J, leaving 14 bases between them.

The CDR3 region has the DNA TGTGCCAGCGCTATGGGCAACTATGGCTACACCTTC. It translates to CASAMGNYGYTF. J is TRBJ1-2 and V is TRBV9; D is undetermined. Trimming took 7 bases from V and 2 from J, leaving 9 bases between them. The CDR3 runs to 12 residues. Germline lookup yields CDR1 SGDLS and CDR2 YYNGEE.

The chain links TRBV3-1 to TRBJ2-7; a weak D match, TRBD1 (5 bases). Germline CDR1 LGHDT, CDR2 YNNKEL (reference sequence). Between the trimmed V and J ends, which lost 6 bases and 0 bases, there was a span of 15 bases. The CDR3 totals 15 residues. CDR3 in amino acids: CASSPEVGVSYEQYF. The CDR3 nucleotides are TGTGCCAGCAGTCCCGAGGTAGGGGTCTCCTACGAGCAGTACTTC.

This clonotype was seen many times. V is TRBV20-1 and J is TRBJ2-7, with TRBD2 matching over 7 bases. Germline lookup yields CDR1 DFQATT and CDR2 SNEGSKA (reference sequence). With 6 bases clipped from V and 1 base from J, the junction kept 12 bases outside the gene matches. The CDR3 consists of 15 residues. CDR3 residues: CSATGGTTESYEQYF. The CDR3 nucleotides are TGCAGTGCCACGGGTGGGACTACCGAATCCTACGAGCAGTACTTC.

This clonotype was observed a few times. The chain couples TRBV20-1 to TRBJ2-2; 12 nucleotides line up with TRBD1. CDR3 length: 15 amino acids. Germline CDR1 DFQATT, CDR2 SNEGSKA (reference sequence). The V and J ends lost 3 bases and 9 bases, in that order; junction bases with no gene match: 8. For the CDR3, the DNA is TGCAGTGCTAGGGAGCCGGGACAGGGGGCGAGGGAGCTGTTTTTT. Amino acids: CSAREPGQGARELFF.

This clonotype was counted only a few times. The V call is TRBV6-5, the J call TRBJ1-1; 11 nucleotides align to TRBD1. Germline V lookup: CDR1 MNHEY, CDR2 SVGAGI. This CDR3 region has 14 residues. Trimming cost V 4 bases and J 5 bases; bases outside gene matches: 3. CDR3 in DNA: TGTGCCAGCAGTTGGGACAGGGGGAAGACTGAAGCTTTCTTT. It yields the protein CASSWDRGKTEAFF.